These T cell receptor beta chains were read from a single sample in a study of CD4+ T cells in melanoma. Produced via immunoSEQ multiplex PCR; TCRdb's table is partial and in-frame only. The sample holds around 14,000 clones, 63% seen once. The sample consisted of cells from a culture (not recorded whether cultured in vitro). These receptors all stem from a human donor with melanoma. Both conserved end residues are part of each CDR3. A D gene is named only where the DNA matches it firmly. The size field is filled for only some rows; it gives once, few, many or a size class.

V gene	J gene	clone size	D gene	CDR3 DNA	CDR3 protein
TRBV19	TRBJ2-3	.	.	TGTGCCAGTAGCGCCCTAGTGACAGATACGCAGTATTTT	CASSALVTDTQYF
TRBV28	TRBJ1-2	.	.	TGTGCCAGCCGGCCGCCGACTAGTAACTATGGCTACACCTTC	CASRPPTSNYGYTF
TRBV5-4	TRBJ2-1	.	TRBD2	TGTGCCAGCAGCAAGACTAGCGGGGAGTACAATGAGCAGTTCTTC	CASSKTSGEYNEQFF
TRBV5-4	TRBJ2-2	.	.	TGTGCCAGCAGCTTCAGAGGGCCGGACACCGGGGAGCTGTTTTTT	CASSFRGPDTGELFF
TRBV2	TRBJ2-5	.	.	TGTGCCAGCAACATACCGGGACCCCAACCAGGCCAGTACTTC	CASNIPGPQPGQYF
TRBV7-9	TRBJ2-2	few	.	TGTGCCAGCAGCTTCCCCGGGGAGCTGTTTTTT	CASSFPGELFF
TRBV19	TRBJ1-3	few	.	TGTGCCCGCCAAAACACCATATATTTT	CARQNTIYF
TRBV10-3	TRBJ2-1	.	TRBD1	TGTGCCACCTCCGGGACAGGGGCCAACAATGAGCAGTTCTTC	CATSGTGANNEQFF
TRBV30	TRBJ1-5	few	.	TGTGCCTGGAGGCCCTGGGGCAACGGCAATCAGCCCCAGCATTTT	CAWRPWGNGNQPQHF
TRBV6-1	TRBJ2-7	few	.	TGTGCCAGCAGTGAAGCGCACAGGTTCCGCGAGCAGTACTTC	CASSEAHRFREQYF
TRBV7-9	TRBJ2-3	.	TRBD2	TGTGCCAGCAGCTTCTGGACTAGCAGCACAGATACGCAGTATTTT	CASSFWTSSTDTQYF
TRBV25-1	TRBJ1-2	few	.	TGTGCCAGCAGGAAGGCAGGGACCTATGGCTACACCTTC	CASRKAGTYGYTF
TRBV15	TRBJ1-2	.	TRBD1	TGTGCCACCAGCAGAGACAGGGGGAACTATGGCTACACCTTC	CATSRDRGNYGYTF
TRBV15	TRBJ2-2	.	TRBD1	TGTGCCACCAGCAGGGGACAGGCGAACACCGGGGAGCTGTTTTTT	CATSRGQANTGELFF
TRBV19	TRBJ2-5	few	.	TGTGCCAGTAGTATAATGGGTGGAAGGGAGACCCAGTACTTC	CASSIMGGRETQYF
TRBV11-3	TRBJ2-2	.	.	TGTGCCAGCAGCTTAGATCGTAGGAACACCGGGGAGCTGTTTTTT	CASSLDRRNTGELFF
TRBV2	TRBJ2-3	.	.	TGTGCCAGCAGTAGGCCCGCGGGGACCACAGATACGCAGTATTTT	CASSRPAGTTDTQYF